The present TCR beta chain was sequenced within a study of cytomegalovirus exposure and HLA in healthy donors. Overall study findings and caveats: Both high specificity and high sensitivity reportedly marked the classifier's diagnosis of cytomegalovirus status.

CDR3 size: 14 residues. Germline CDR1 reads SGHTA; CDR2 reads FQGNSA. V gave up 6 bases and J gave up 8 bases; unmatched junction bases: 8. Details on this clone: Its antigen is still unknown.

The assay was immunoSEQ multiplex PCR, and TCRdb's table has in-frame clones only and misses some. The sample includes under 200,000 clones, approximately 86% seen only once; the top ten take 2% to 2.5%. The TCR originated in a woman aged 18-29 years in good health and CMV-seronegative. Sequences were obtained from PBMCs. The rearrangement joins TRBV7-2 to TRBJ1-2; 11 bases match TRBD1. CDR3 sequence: CASRDRGLSYGYTF. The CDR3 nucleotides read TGTGCCAGCAGGGACAGGGGGCTTAGCTACGGCTACACCTTC.